This is a list of T cell receptor beta chains from one sample in a study of graft-versus-host responses after intestinal transplantation. Sequencing was performed with immunoSEQ multiplex PCR; in TCRdb, only in-frame clones are kept and a portion is missing. This sample has approximately 1,000 clones; 95% occur once, and the top ten carry 3.5% to 5%. This specimen consisted of PBMCs, obtained 9 days after transplant. All receptors come from a human patient who received an intestinal transplant, so some T cells may come from the graft donor. The CDR3 runs from the conserved cysteine through the conserved F or W. A D gene is named only where the DNA matches it firmly. Some rows mark clone size as missing; the rest say once, few, many or name a class of expanded clone.

>TRBJ2-7|once|.|TRBV2
CASRVRRYEQYF
TGTGCCAGCCGTGTTCGGCGCTACGAGCAGTACTTC
>TRBJ2-7|.|.|TRBV18
CASSPIDSSYGQYF
TGTGCCAGCTCACCAATAGACAGCTCCTACGGGCAGTACTTC
>TRBJ1-3|.|.|TRBV5-4
CASSSGQNSGNTIYF
TGTGCCAGCAGCTCCGGACAGAACTCTGGAAACACCATATATTTT
>TRBJ1-6|.|.|TRBV9
CASSEGNSPLHF
TGTGCCAGCAGCGAGGGGAATTCACCCCTCCACTTT
>TRBJ2-5|.|.|TRBV30
CAWSVIFQETQYF
TGTGCCTGGAGTGTAATCTTTCAAGAGACCCAGTACTTC
>TRBJ2-1|.|.|TRBV7-9
CASSFGGQLQFF
TGTGCCAGCAGCTTCGGCGGTCAGTTGCAGTTCTTC
>TRBJ2-7|.|.|TRBV6-5
CASSRDSYEQYF
TGTGCCAGCAGCCGAGACAGCTACGAGCAGTACTTC
>TRBJ1-2|.|.|TRBV2
CAIKVERPLYGYTF
TGTGCCATCAAGGTGGAACGGCCGCTCTATGGCTACACCTTC
>TRBJ1-1|.|.|TRBV21-1
CASSLGYRGRCPEAFF
TGTGCCAGCAGCCTGGGTTACAGGGGCCGTTGTCCTGAAGCTTTCTTT
>TRBJ1-2|few|TRBD1|TRBV9
CASSGRDRGYGYTF
TGTGCCAGCAGCGGCCGGGACAGGGGGTATGGCTACACCTTC
>TRBJ2-3|.|TRBD2|TRBV10-1
CASSGLAGGTDTQYF
TGCGCCAGCAGTGGACTAGCGGGGGGCACAGATACGCAGTATTTT
>TRBJ2-7|.|.|TRBV4-1
CASSQVGRGAYEQYF
TGCGCCAGCAGCCAAGTCGGGCGGGGTGCCTACGAGCAGTACTTC
>TRBJ2-5|.|.|TRBV29-1
CSVQWAGEETQYF
TGCAGCGTTCAGTGGGCAGGGGAAGAGACCCAGTACTTC
>TRBJ2-7|.|.|TRBV6-6
CASSYGLGNSYEQYF
TGTGCCAGCAGTTACGGTCTGGGGAACTCCTACGAGCAGTACTTC
>TRBJ1-6|.|TRBD1|TRBV4-1
CASSQPGTGSDSPLHF
TGCGCCAGCAGCCAACCCGGGACAGGGAGCGATTCACCCCTCCACTTT
>TRBJ1-6|.|TRBD1|TRBV5-1
CASSSDRGKSPLHF
TGCGCCAGCAGCTCCGACAGGGGGAAGTCACCCCTCCACTTT
>TRBJ2-3|.|TRBD2|TRBV28
CASSLPPPDYTGPGLVTVTQYF
TGTGCCAGCAGTTTACCTCCCCCCGACTACACAGGGCCGGGACTAGTTACGGTTACGCAGTATTTT
>TRBJ2-3|.|TRBD2|TRBV6-5
CASTPGLGDTDTQYF
TGTGCCAGCACCCCGGGACTAGGCGACACAGATACGCAGTATTTT
>TRBJ1-1|.|.|TRBV7-3
CASSLSLNTEAFF
TGTGCCAGCAGCTTAAGTTTGAACACTGAAGCTTTCTTT
>TRBJ1-2|.|.|TRBV21-1
CASSLYRKTYGYTF
TGTGCCAGCAGTCTCTACAGAAAGACCTATGGCTACACCTTC
>TRBJ2-7|.|TRBD2|TRBV9
CASSVITSGTEQYF
TGTGCCAGCAGCGTTATTACTAGCGGGACCGAGCAGTACTTC
>TRBJ2-7|.|.|TRBV5-1
CASSLTTASYEQYF
TGCGCCAGCAGCCTTACGACAGCCTCCTACGAGCAGTACTTC
>TRBJ2-3|.|.|TRBV5-1
CAIPPRATDTQYF
TGCGCCATCCCTCCCAGGGCCACAGATACGCAGTATTTT
>TRBJ2-7|once|.|TRBV6-5
CASSYGLGNSYEQYF
TGTGCCAGCAGTTACGGTCTGGGGAACTCCTACGAGCAGTACTTC
>TRBJ2-5|.|.|TRBV27
CASSLSFLAEETQYF
TGTGCCAGCAGTCTCAGTTTTCTGGCGGAAGAGACCCAGTACTTC
>TRBJ1-3|.|.|TRBV4-1
CASSQDPGGYAIYF
TGCGCCAGCAGCCAAGATCCAGGCGGGTACGCCATATATTTT
>TRBJ2-3|once|.|TRBV5-4
CASQIGKNTDTQYF
TGTGCCAGCCAAATTGGGAAAAACACAGATACGCAGTATTTT
>TRBJ2-1|.|.|TRBV19
CASRWSSYNEQFF
TGTGCCAGTAGATGGAGTTCCTACAATGAGCAGTTCTTC
>TRBJ2-7|.|TRBD1|TRBV11-2
CASSLPGQKKYEQYF
TGTGCCAGCAGCTTACCGGGACAGAAAAAGTACGAGCAGTACTTC
>TRBJ2-3|.|.|TRBV7-9
CASSSFLETDTQYF
TGTGCCAGCAGCTCATTCCTAGAGACAGATACGCAGTATTTT
>TRBJ2-7|.|TRBD2|TRBV4-1
CASSQASGGPSYEQYF
TGCGCCAGCAGCCAAGCTAGCGGGGGCCCCTCCTACGAGCAGTACTTC
>TRBJ1-1|.|.|TRBV7-9
CASSSGQRSMNTEAFF
TGTGCCAGCAGCTCCGGACAGCGAAGTATGAACACTGAAGCTTTCTTT
>TRBJ2-1|.|TRBD2|TRBV5-1
CASDPAGLAGEPYNEQFF
TGCGCCAGCGACCCCGCAGGACTAGCGGGAGAACCCTACAATGAGCAGTTCTTC
>TRBJ2-4|.|.|TRBV30
CAWSEDGLAKNIQYF
TGTGCCTGGAGTGAGGACGGTCTAGCCAAAAACATTCAGTACTTC
>TRBJ2-3|.|TRBD2|TRBV5-1
CASSLLTGGPEDTQYF
TGCGCCAGCAGCTTGTTGACGGGAGGGCCCGAAGATACGCAGTATTTT
>TRBJ2-7|.|TRBD2|TRBV2
CASSGTSGRQSYEQYF
TGTGCCAGCAGCGGGACTAGCGGGAGGCAGTCGTACGAGCAGTACTTC
>TRBJ1-3|.|TRBD1|TRBV18
CASSPVGTGALYSGNTIYF
TGTGCCAGCTCACCCGTCGGGACAGGGGCATTATACTCTGGAAACACCATATATTTT
>TRBJ2-2|.|.|TRBV11-2
CASSSDDEVVGELFF
TGTGCCAGCAGTTCAGACGACGAAGTCGTCGGGGAGCTGTTTTTT
>TRBJ1-4|.|TRBD1|TRBV7-9
CASRDYSGDRDPSEKLFF
TGTGCCAGCAGGGATTATTCCGGGGACAGGGATCCTAGTGAAAAACTGTTTTTT
>TRBJ2-1|.|TRBD1|TRBV7-2
CASSLRDRGINEQFF
TGTGCCAGCAGCCTCCGGGACAGGGGGATTAATGAGCAGTTCTTC
>TRBJ2-1|.|TRBD2|TRBV7-3
CASSFSGAYSYNEQFF
TGTGCCAGCAGCTTCAGCGGGGCCTACTCCTACAATGAGCAGTTCTTC
>TRBJ2-7|.|.|TRBV9
CASSVEWGASYEQYF
TGTGCCAGCAGCGTAGAGTGGGGGGCCTCCTACGAGCAGTACTTC
>TRBJ2-7|.|.|TRBV6-1
CASRDGPGRSYEQYF
TGTGCCAGCAGGGACGGCCCAGGGAGGTCCTACGAGCAGTACTTC
>TRBJ2-1|.|.|TRBV5-4
CASSLFREQFF
TGTGCCAGCAGCCTCTTCAGGGAGCAGTTCTTC